This TCR beta chain is from a study of T cells after yellow fever vaccination. V was cut by 4 bases and J by 4 bases, with 14 bases left in between. Germline V gene sequence: CDR1 SGHRS, CDR2 YFSETQ. The CDR3 extends over 15 amino acids. TCRdb itself ran the 5' RACE reads through MiXCR, one entry per CDR3 protein. The sample carries approximately 550,000 distinct CDR3 sequences, about a fifth recorded once. This sequence originates from a man aged 30 to 39 who received the YFV17D yellow fever vaccine. The gene calls are TRBV5-1 and TRBJ2-2, with D possibly matching TRBD2 (5 bases). Specimen: PBMCs, collected 15 days after the yellow fever booster vaccination. The CDR3, as DNA: TGCGCCAGCAGCCGCCGAGCGGAAAGCACCGGGGAGCTGTTTTTT. Encoded protein: CASSRRAESTGELFF.